Listed here is a single T cell receptor beta chain. No antigen is known for it. No base quality values were provided; no much bigger clone lies one nucleotide off. The cohort consisted of hundreds of healthy bone marrow donors. Cohort members were all nominally healthy when sampled, although unrecorded immune exposures were likely present. The donor tested CMV seropositive, placing the donor among the 310 or so seropositive members of the cohort. Each donor provided a peripheral blood sample, and peripheral blood mononuclear cells were used for TCR beta sequencing. The Qiagen DNeasy Blood Extraction Kit was used to extract genomic DNA from the blood cell samples. Including cysteine and phenylalanine, the CDR3 has 15 amino acids. Only the CDR3 part of the read is kept: 45 bases, read in frame from the first base. As encoded in the germline V gene (reference sequence), CDR1 is SGHKS while CDR2 is YYEKEE. V lost 4 bases and J lost 0 bases, and the count of bases not matched to a germline gene is 3.

This sample was included in a study of cytomegalovirus exposure and HLA in healthy donors (TCRdb year 2017). For context, the study as a whole: According to an earlier analysis of 587 of the donors, some 170 million T cells yielded 90 million to 140 million unique TCR beta sequences and approximately 300 Gb of sequence data. The study combined high-throughput TCR immunosequencing, statistical association of individual TCRs with disease status, and machine learning to predict cytomegalovirus infection status. Among about 410 genotyped donors of the cohort, an average of approximately 200,000 unique TCR beta nucleotide sequences was sequenced per donor, of which 15% to 20% were non-productive. Donor age, sex, ethnicity and CMV serostatus were collected together with the repertoire data. Along with the approximately 670-subject first cohort, a separate validation cohort of roughly 110 different subjects was used. In the later analysis, no new phenotypic data were used to find candidate immune exposures; instead, reliance was placed on TCR beta sequences and their occurrence across donors. The number of typed donors differed by locus: about 629-640 for A, B, C, DRB1 and DQB1; 500 to 550 for DQA1; 606 for DPA1; and around 450 for DPB1. The study profiled the T cell repertoires of some 610 subjects by immunosequencing and related them to cytomegalovirus serostatus. To study patterns of TCR occurrence, a later analysis re-analyzed previously published TCR beta repertoires from just over 650 donors and added high-resolution HLA genotyping. To decide whether each TCR beta V gene segment behaved as functional or pseudogenic, an earlier analysis of nearly 600 of the donors relied on high-throughput TCR beta sequencing. Of the 300 to 450 genotyped donors, less than 90% were placed in the genetic ancestry cluster associated with self-reported Caucasian donors. The study aimed to test whether cataloging public T cell receptors could reveal signatures of past pathogen exposure. About 320 gigabases of sequencing data and approximately 93 million unique TCR sequences were included in an early release covering about 700 HLA-typed donors. Four to six DR-DQ haplotypes were handled as single units for association and clustering, since linkage in the cohort was strong. Genome-wide SNP genotypes for about 65% of the 666 donors were used in a later genetic analysis, which treated that subset as a discovery cohort. All discovery cohort repertoires had been generated on a single sequencing platform. HLA typing included class I and class II loci at four-digit resolution.

What the study reported, not specific to this receptor: Cytomegalovirus status was reported to be diagnosed by the classifier with high specificity and sensitivity in both the original and validation cohorts. According to a later genetic analysis, donors in an Asian-associated ancestry cluster had fewer N-insertions in productive TCRs than the approximately 650-donor mean. The only immune exposure information available for the cohort was CMV serostatus. Specific HLA alleles were associated with 15,000 to 20,000 TCR beta sequences at a false discovery rate of 0.05 in a later analysis. Because counts were too low, some 16 rarely observed V segments, including chromosome 9 orphons, were excluded from the earlier analysis of some 590 of the donors. A further reported finding was that TCR beta sequences accurately predicted the HLA-A and HLA-B alleles for most subjects in the first cohort. Only TCR beta chains were sequenced in this cohort, and the absence of alpha or paired-chain data limited detectable features. Broadly in line with IMGT annotations, most TCR beta V segments showed up in productive rearrangements about 87% or about 30% of the time in an earlier analysis of some 590 of the donors. Because HLA typing was unavailable for some donors at each locus, only the typed subset was used in association tests. The study listed 150 to 200 TCR beta chains as associated with cytomegalovirus. According to a later analysis, TCR association rates differed among HLA loci, with DRB1 alleles showing the most associated TCRs and HLA-C alleles showing the fewest. In a later analysis, several top co-occurrence clusters were reported to appear linked to parvovirus B19, influenza, CMV and Epstein-Barr virus. A group of highly shared sequence variants was considered likely to be a technical artifact of the sequencing pipeline. The authors suggested that the approach could potentially be extended to other disease states and immunological phenotypes. Across donors, most TCR sequences were observed very rarely, whereas some public TCRs were present in many individuals. V-gene and J-gene trimming of TCR beta chains was associated with a missense DCLRE1C variant in a later genetic analysis, and the association was replicated in an independent cohort. Strong co-occurrence of HLA alleles, especially DR and DQ, made assigning TCR associations to individual alleles difficult. The 87-base-pair reads could not distinguish some IMGT-functional V segments, including TRBV6-2 and TRBV6-3, so those segments were excluded. The presence/absence analyses assumed that sequencing depth was roughly uniform across donors, and that assumption may not be true. According to a later analysis, most CMV-associated TCR beta chains appeared to be HLA-restricted, and the HLA associations seemed to be driven largely by CMV exposure. Correlated functional status among segregating V segments might be attributable to linkage disequilibrium, but an unknown experimental factor could not be ruled out. In a later analysis, HLA-associated TCR beta chains were found to be more clonally expanded and to have lower generation probabilities than equally common non-associated chains. Three of the identified cytomegalovirus-associated TCR beta chains were confirmed in vitro to be specific for cytomegalovirus antigens.

The library was prepared using the immunoSEQ multiplex PCR assay. The multiplex PCR relied on a mix of 60 forward primers for TCR Vbeta segments and 13 reverse primers for TCR Jbeta segments. A multiplex PCR assay on genomic DNA amplified the CDR3 region of rearranged TCR beta genes. The Illumina HiSeq System was used to sequence the amplified TCR beta libraries as 87-base-pair reads. The study's own analysis went as follows. Across the 600 to 700 repertoires, a later analysis counted approximately 75 million unique TCR beta chains, roughly 11 million of which were shared by at least two donors. A nearest-neighbor algorithm error-corrected the raw reads and collapsed the reads into unique sequences, merging closely related sequences to remove PCR and sequencing errors. CDR3 sequences were aligned to IMGT reference sequences to assign V, D and J gene segments. For a sequence to be retained, a match of at least six nucleotides to both a V gene segment and a J gene segment was required. Rearrangements were classified as productive when the CDR3 lacked stop codons and remained in frame with V and J, and all other rearrangements were classified as non-productive. Following IMGT convention, CDR3 was defined as the stretch from the second conserved V-encoded cysteine up to the conserved J-encoded phenylalanine. The earlier analysis of roughly 590 of the donors excluded sequences that lacked an unambiguous match to a single V gene segment. In an earlier analysis of some 590 of the donors, a V segment was called functional when productive rearrangements were above 56.7%, and segregating when the standard deviation between donors exceeded 5%. A statistical classification framework was built to diagnose cytomegalovirus status from the catalog of TCR beta chain sequences. A later analysis assigned V and J genes by comparing TCR nucleotide sequences with IMGT/GENE-DB human TR gene sequences. In a later analysis, CDR3 sequences and most-parsimonious VDJ recombination scenarios were assigned using the TCRdist pipeline. A later analysis defined each TCR beta chain by its CDR3 amino acid sequence plus V-gene family, and excluded reads lacking a unique V-gene family. To address suspected cross-contamination and a sequencing artifact, a later analysis removed around 590 highly shared, low-generation-probability nucleotide sequences. In a later analysis, a clonal expansion index for each public chain was calculated from normalized within-repertoire ranks of inferred template counts. A later analysis computed generation probabilities with a VDJ recombination model fitted to out-of-frame rearrangements, and checked the results against IGoR. In a later analysis, hypergeometric tests were used to score TCR-TCR, TCR-HLA and TCR-CMV co-occurrence, with a repertoire-size bias correction applied to TCR pairs. False discovery rates were estimated in a later analysis by permuting HLA or CMV assignments 20 times. In a later analysis, co-occurring TCRs were grouped with DBSCAN, and TCRdist sequence similarity was added when clustering was performed within HLA-allele-positive subsets. Repertoires with fewer than 30,000 or more than 120,000 public chains, plus five repertoires with anomalous nucleotide sharing, were excluded from co-occurrence clustering. TCRdb retrieved this table from immuneACCESS and kept in-frame rearrangements only. Not all clones are present; in checked studies, unresolved V genes account for under half, and no reason is known for the remainder. The DNA gave D and trimming, while V, J and clone size come from that table. The sample table shows approximately 64,000 clones, and more than 60% are seen once. The ten largest account for 5% of the sample.

Sequencing was performed on PBMCs. This TCR came from a male donor in good health and CMV-seropositive. The chain couples TRBV5-5 to TRBJ1-4, with 7 bases aligning to TRBD1. The DNA reads as follows: TGTGCCAGCAGCGAGGGACAGTCAACTAATGAAAAACTGTTTTTT. Its amino acids are CASSEGQSTNEKLFF.